This T cell receptor (beta chain) was documented in a study of hypomethylating agent response in myelodysplastic syndrome. This CDR3 has 14 amino acids. Germline V lookup: CDR1 SGDLS, CDR2 YYNGEE. The ends were cut back, 4 bases at V and 6 bases at J, with 14 bases in the middle. TCRdb's copy holds only in-frame clones and misses some; the assay was immunoSEQ multiplex PCR. The sample lists 4,000 or so clones; around nine tenths were seen once. As for this clone: What it binds is not known.

The analysis used unsorted bulk bone marrow, not T-cell subsets. Overall study findings and caveats: No significant post-treatment change in richness, rarefaction diversity or clonality, across all patients or response groups. This small study analyzed only 10 to 11 patients.

The chain carries TRBV9 and TRBJ2-1; tentative D call: TRBD1 (5 bases). The sequence came from a human donor with myelodysplastic syndrome. The material sequenced was bone marrow, taken before or after starting hypomethylating agent treatment for myelodysplastic syndrome (not recorded which). CDR3 loop: CASSPPLQGNEQFF. The CDR3 DNA reads TGTGCCAGCAGCCCACCCCTCCAGGGCAATGAGCAGTTCTTC.